These 29 T cell receptor beta chains came from one sample sequenced in a study of human T cells and chemical hapten exposure. As to time point: patch test 2, 6 weeks after DPC sensitization. Indicated treatment: therapeutic diphenylcyclopropenone sensitization with weekly scalp DPC. TCRdb reprocessed the RACE reads with MiXCR, giving one entry per CDR3 protein. The sample contains 84,000 or so distinct CDR3 sequences, roughly 10% of which appear only once. Sequencing was performed on whole blood, taken in connection with sensitization to the hapten diphenylcyclopropenone (DPC). The receptor source for this set is a woman aged 30 to 39 with alopecia areata. Some clones in this sample may be carry-over from other donors' samples.

This clonotype was observed many times. Its ends do not fully match the called genes, so a read error is possible. The chain employs TRBV7-9 and TRBJ2-5, with D maybe TRBD2 (6 bases). Germline V gene lookup returns CDR1 SEHNR and CDR2 FQNEAQ (reference sequence). CDR3 length: 13 amino acids. The CDR3 protein is CASSLAVQETQYF. The CDR3 DNA reads as TGTGCCAGCAGTTTAGCGGTTCAAGAGACCCAGTACTTC.

This clonotype was seen at least ten times. The genes are TRBV6-2 or TRBV6-3 and TRBJ2-1; 8 nucleotides line up with TRBD2. Trimming removed 2 bases from V and 10 bases from J; junction bases left unmatched: 10. This CDR3 region has 15 residues. Germline CDR1 is MNHEY and CDR2 is SVGEGT. Here the CDR3 DNA reads TGTGCCAGCAGTTACAGTCTCGGGAGGGCGGGGGAGCAGTTCTTC. Translated: CASSYSLGRAGEQFF.

This clonotype was seen many times. The rearrangement joins TRBV10-3 to TRBJ1-1; 10 bases align to TRBD1. The CDR3 is 15 amino acids. Trimming at V came to 0 bases and at J to 5 bases, leaving 3 bases not matched to a gene. Germline V gene lookup returns CDR1 ENHRY and CDR2 SYGVKD. CDR3 coding DNA: TGTGCCATCAGTGAGTCGGGACAGGGGAGGACTGAAGCTTTCTTT. The encoded protein is CAISESGQGRTEAFF.

This clonotype has a count of ten or more. This chain links TRBV4-3 with TRBJ2-7, with a weak D call TRBD1 (6 bases). The CDR3 has 16 residues. In germline, CDR1 is LGHNA, CDR2 YSLEER. Deletions cut 0 bases from V and 1 base from J, with 13 bases between. CDR3 loop: CASSQDQYQGSYEQYF. In DNA, the CDR3 is TGCGCCAGCAGCCAAGATCAGTACCAGGGGTCCTACGAGCAGTACTTC.

This clonotype occurred a few times. The chain is built from TRBV7-2 and TRBJ2-1, with 7 bases lining up with TRBD1. With 4 bases clipped from V and 5 bases from J, the junction kept 11 bases outside the gene matches. There are 16 residues in the CDR3. Per germline, CDR1 SGHTA and CDR2 FQGNSA. CDR3 sequence reads: CASSSRTWDRNNEQFF. The CDR3 region has the DNA TGTGCCAGCAGCTCCAGAACTTGGGACAGAAACAATGAGCAGTTCTTC.

The CDR3 nucleotides read TGTGCCAGCAGCGTAGCAGGGGGTAATGAAAAACTGTTTTTT. Protein: CASSVAGGNEKLFF. The V and J genes are TRBV9 and TRBJ1-4; TRBD1 aligns across 7 bases. Germline values: CDR1 SGDLS, CDR2 YYNGEE. V lost 0 bases to trimming and J lost 4 bases; unmatched junction nucleotides: 0. The CDR3 sequence is 14 residues long.

This clonotype was detected only a few times. The chain has TRBV30 and TRBJ2-3, with TRBD2 matching over 7 bases. The trim removed 0 bases at V and 4 bases at J, leaving 4 bases unmatched. This CDR3 is 14 amino acids long. Germline loops: CDR1 GTSNPN, CDR2 SVGIG (reference sequence). The CDR3 DNA reads TGTGCCTGGAGTGTACGGGGAGGGTCAGATACGCAGTATTTT. Protein product: CAWSVRGGSDTQYF.

This clonotype was counted only a few times. Here the CDR3 omits its conserved ending phenylalanine or tryptophan, so a read error is the likely source. The DNA is omitted, as the CDR3 cannot be located on it reliably, and the CDR3 follows TCRdb's listing. V usage is TRBV29-1 and J usage is TRBJ1-1; TRBD1 is the table's D call, not checked against the DNA. The CDR3 comprises 11 residues, both ends counted. Germline lookup yields CDR1 SQVTM and CDR2 ANQGSEA. CDR3 loop: CSVEDLRGPHL.

The chain employs TRBV19 and TRBJ1-2, with a weak D call TRBD1 (5 bases). This CDR3 spans 13 amino acids. The ends were cut back, 5 bases at V and 7 bases at J, with 14 bases in the middle. Germline CDR1 and CDR2: LNHDA and SQIVND (reference sequence). The CDR3 here is CASSREGTGGYTF. As DNA, the CDR3 is TGTGCCAGTAGTCGGGAGGGAACAGGTGGCTACACCTTC. Together with reference TRBV19 and TRBJ1-2, the CDR3 gives the full variable domain: DGGITQSPKYLFRKEGQNVTLSCEQNLNHDAMYWYRQDPGQGLRLIYYSQIVNDFQKGDIAEGYSVSREKKESFPLTVTSAQKNPTAFYLCASSREGTGGYTFGSGTRLTVV.

This clonotype was recorded at least ten times. At one of its ends the junction is not consistent with the germline gene, which may arise from a read error. The chain carries TRBV5-1 and TRBJ1-1, with D possibly TRBD1 on 5 matching bases. Germline V gene sequence: CDR1 SGHRS, CDR2 YFSETQ. This CDR3 is built from 14 residues. CDR3 coding DNA: TGTGCCAGCAGCTTAGGGGCGGCTAACACTGAAGCTTTCTTT. It yields the protein CASSLGAANTEAFF.

At least ten counts were recorded for this clonotype. The chain combines TRBV30 with TRBJ1-2; D remains ambiguous. Germline V gene sequence: CDR1 GTSNPN, CDR2 SVGIG (reference sequence). The CDR3 spans 12 residues. V was pared by 0 bases and J by 5 bases, with 7 bases between. The CDR3 loop is CAWSVVRYGYTF. The CDR3 coding sequence is TGTGCCTGGAGTGTAGTGCGGTATGGCTACACCTTC.

In this sample, this clonotype turned up once. The chain uses TRBV27 and TRBJ2-7; weak D call: TRBD1 (5 bases). The CDR3 is made up of 12 amino acids. Per germline, CDR1 MNHEY and CDR2 SMNVEV (reference sequence). V lost 3 bases and J 6 bases, leaving 9 bases between the germline ends. Here the CDR3 reads CASSFIGAEQYF. CDR3 sequence (DNA): TGTGCCAGCAGTTTTATAGGGGCCGAGCAGTACTTC.

This clonotype was picked up many times. The chain combines TRBV28 with TRBJ1-1, with D perhaps matching TRBD1 (5 bases). Germline-derived CDR1 and CDR2 are MDHEN and SYDVKM. The CDR3 runs to 15 residues. The V end was cut by 3 bases, the J end by 4 bases, with 15 bases between. This chain's CDR3 is CASSFGGAGGTEAFF. The CDR3, as DNA: TGTGCCAGCAGTTTTGGAGGGGCGGGAGGCACTGAAGCTTTCTTT.

A few counts support this clonotype. The chain couples TRBV11-2 to TRBJ2-2; possible D gene TRBD2, 5 bases. The CDR3 extends over 15 amino acids. Trimming cost V 5 bases and J 1 base, with 11 bases left between them. CDR1 and CDR2 from the germline V gene are SGHAT and FQNNGV. The CDR3 loop reads CASSRSGVNTGELFF. CDR3 nucleotide sequence: TGTGCCAGCAGCCGGAGCGGTGTGAACACCGGGGAGCTGTTTTTT.

This clonotype was counted only a few times. V and J are TRBV28 and TRBJ1-5; possible D gene TRBD1, 5 bases. Trimming took off 5 bases at V and 7 bases at J, with 15 bases between the two ends. CDR1 and CDR2 from the germline V gene are MDHEN and SYDVKM. This CDR3 has 14 residues. The CDR3: CASSKGPRGQPQHF. CDR3 nucleotides: TGTGCCAGCAGTAAGGGACCCCGAGGGCAGCCCCAGCATTTT.

This clonotype appeared many times. The CDR3 nucleotides read TGCAGTGCTAACGGGGGGGCCTCGGAGACCCAGTACTTC. It codes for CSANGGASETQYF. This chain links TRBV20-1 with TRBJ2-5; TRBD2 agrees at 8 bases. The germline V gene encodes CDR1 DFQATT and CDR2 SNEGSKA (reference sequence). Unmatched junction bases numbered 6, after V lost 4 bases and J lost 5 bases. CDR3 length: 13 residues.

In its sample, this clonotype was seen many times. This chain uses TRBV28 with TRBJ1-4; D unresolved. Trimming took 6 bases from V and 5 from J, leaving 13 bases between them. Germline CDR1 reads MDHEN; CDR2 reads SYDVKM. This CDR3 has 14 amino acids. In nucleotides, the CDR3 is TGTGCCAGCAGCGAGGCGTTAGGGAATGAAAAACTGTTTTTT. Translation: CASSEALGNEKLFF.

The gene calls are TRBV9 and TRBJ1-1; D ambiguous. V lost 0 bases, J lost 5 bases, and 11 bases lay in between. In germline, CDR1 is SGDLS, CDR2 YYNGEE. The CDR3 is 14 amino acids. The CDR3 region is CASSVEPGRTEAFF. The CDR3 bases are TGTGCCAGCAGCGTAGAGCCCGGGCGAACTGAAGCTTTCTTT.

This clonotype has a count of ten or more. The chain combines TRBV29-1 with TRBJ1-1; D unresolved. Looked up from germline, CDR1 is SQVTM and CDR2 is ANQGSEA. The ends were cut back, 4 bases at V and 10 bases at J, with 19 bases in the middle. The CDR3 extends over 13 amino acids. CDR3 nucleotide sequence: TGCAGCGTTGTGTCCCCGTTAGGTGGGCGAGCTTTCTTT. Residues: CSVVSPLGGRAFF.

This chain uses TRBV10-3 with TRBJ1-1, with 8 bases identical to TRBD1. CDR1 and CDR2 from the germline V gene are ENHRY and SYGVKD. The CDR3 runs to 12 residues. With 5 bases clipped from V and 7 bases from J, the junction kept 3 bases outside the gene matches. This CDR3 is CAISWDRNEAFF. CDR3 coding DNA: TGTGCCATCAGTTGGGACAGGAATGAAGCTTTCTTT.

In the case of this clonotype: A much bigger clone sits one base away, suggesting this may be a read error. This chain joins TRBV9 and TRBJ2-1, with D unclear. V lost 3 bases and J lost 7, with 5 bases in between. The CDR3 has 11 residues. Germline values: CDR1 SGDLS, CDR2 YYNGEE. CDR3 region: CASSDDNEQFF. The CDR3 DNA follows: TGTGCCAGCAGCGACGATAATGAGCAGTTCTTC.

This clonotype was observed a few times. The chain employs TRBV3-1 and TRBJ2-2, with unresolved D. V was pared by 1 base and J by 6 bases, with 24 bases between. This CDR3 contains 19 residues. Germline values: CDR1 LGHDT, CDR2 YNNKEL (reference sequence). The CDR3 nucleotides read TGTGCCAGCAGCCAAGGTATCCTTCGGTTTTCCGCGATCGCCGGGGAGCTGTTTTTT. Protein: CASSQGILRFSAIAGELFF.

This clonotype was found a few times. The chain employs TRBV30 and TRBJ1-1; a possible D gene is TRBD1 (5 bases). In germline, CDR1 is GTSNPN, CDR2 SVGIG (reference sequence). Deletions cut 8 bases from V and 6 bases from J, with 16 bases between. This CDR3 comprises 12 residues. CDR3 protein: CAQTRVSPEAFF. The DNA for the CDR3 is TGTGCCCAAACCAGGGTTAGTCCTGAAGCTTTCTTT.

This clonotype was observed a few times. The chain joins TRBV6-5 to TRBJ1-2; D is unresolved. CDR3 length: 15 amino acids. The germline CDR1 and CDR2 sequences are MNHEY and SVGAGI. The V gene lost 8 bases and the J gene lost 4 bases, with 20 bases spanning the gap. The CDR3 loop is CASSLLAGGGYGYTF. Written as DNA, the CDR3 is TGTGCCAGCTCCCTACTTGCGGGTGGAGGCTATGGCTACACCTTC.

This clonotype was counted at least ten times. Here the CDR3 reads CASSQDMGHQFANTGELFF. The DNA for the CDR3 is TGCGCCAGCAGCCAAGATATGGGACACCAGTTCGCGAACACCGGGGAGCTGTTTTTT. V usage is TRBV4-3 and J usage is TRBJ2-2; D may be TRBD1 (6 bases). The V and J ends lost 0 bases and 0 bases respectively, with 17 bases between them. This CDR3 is 19 amino acids long. From germline, CDR1 is LGHNA and CDR2 YSLEER.

The chain is built from TRBV11-2 and TRBJ1-1; D is ambiguous. The CDR3 runs to 15 residues. CDR1 and CDR2 from the germline V gene are SGHAT and FQNNGV. Deletions cut 5 bases from V and 4 bases from J, with 17 bases between. Written as DNA, the CDR3 is TGTGCCAGCAGCGGATTTTTGGCGGCGGCCACTGAAGCTTTCTTT. Translating gives CASSGFLAAATEAFF. Complete variable domain (other parts from reference TRBV11-2 and TRBJ1-1): EAGVAQSPRYKIIEKRQSVAFWCNPISGHATLYWYQQILGQGPKLLIQFQNNGVVDDSQLPKDRFSAERLKGVDSTLKIQPAKLEDSAVYLCASSGFLAAATEAFFGQGTRLTVV.

In its sample, this clonotype was seen many times. The chain employs TRBV19 and TRBJ2-7; 8 bases map to TRBD2. This CDR3 region has 15 residues. V gave up 3 bases and J gave up 4 bases; unmatched junction bases: 8. Germline values: CDR1 LNHDA, CDR2 SQIVND (reference sequence). Here the CDR3 reads CASSMVQAGEYEQYF. CDR3 DNA sequence: TGTGCCAGTAGTATGGTTCAAGCGGGGGAATACGAGCAGTACTTC.

This clonotype occurred many times. V and J are TRBV2 and TRBJ1-1; D not resolved. Germline V gene sequence: CDR1 SNHLY, CDR2 FYNNEI. This CDR3 comprises 12 residues. The V gene lost 6 bases and the J gene lost 2 bases, with 7 bases spanning the gap. CDR3 nucleotides: TGTGCCAGCAGCTTCGAAAACACTGAAGCTTTCTTT. Protein product: CASSFENTEAFF.

The CDR3 sequence: CASSQGGQGSEKLFF. The DNA of the CDR3 is TGCGCCAGCAGCCAAGGTGGACAGGGGTCTGAAAAACTGTTTTTT. The J gene is TRBJ1-4, the V gene TRBV4-1; 9 bases map to TRBD1. The length of the CDR3 is 15 residues. Unmatched junction bases numbered 4, after V lost 1 base and J lost 7 bases. The V gene's germline CDR1 is MGHRA and CDR2 YSYEKL.